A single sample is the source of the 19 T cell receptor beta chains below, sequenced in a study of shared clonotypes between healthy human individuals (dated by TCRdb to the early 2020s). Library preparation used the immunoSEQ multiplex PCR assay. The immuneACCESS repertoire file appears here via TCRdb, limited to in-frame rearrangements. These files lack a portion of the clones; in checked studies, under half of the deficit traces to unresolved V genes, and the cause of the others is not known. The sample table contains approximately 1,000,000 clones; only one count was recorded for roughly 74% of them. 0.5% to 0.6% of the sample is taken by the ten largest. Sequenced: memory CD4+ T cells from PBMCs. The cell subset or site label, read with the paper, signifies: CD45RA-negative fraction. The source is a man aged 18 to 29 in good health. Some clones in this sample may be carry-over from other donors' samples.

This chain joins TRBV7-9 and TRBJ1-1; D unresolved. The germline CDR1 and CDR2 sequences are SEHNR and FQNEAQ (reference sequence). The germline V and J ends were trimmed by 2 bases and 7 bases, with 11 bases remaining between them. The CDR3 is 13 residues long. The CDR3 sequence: CASSLISEGEAFF. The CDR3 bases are TGTGCCAGCAGCTTAATATCGGAGGGTGAAGCTTTCTTT.

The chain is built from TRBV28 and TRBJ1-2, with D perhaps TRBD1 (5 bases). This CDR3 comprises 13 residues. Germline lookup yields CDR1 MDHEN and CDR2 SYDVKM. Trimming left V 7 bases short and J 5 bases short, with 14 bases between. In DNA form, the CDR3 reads TGTGCCAGCACCGGGGCCCTTTTTTATGGCTACACCTTC. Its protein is CASTGALFYGYTF.

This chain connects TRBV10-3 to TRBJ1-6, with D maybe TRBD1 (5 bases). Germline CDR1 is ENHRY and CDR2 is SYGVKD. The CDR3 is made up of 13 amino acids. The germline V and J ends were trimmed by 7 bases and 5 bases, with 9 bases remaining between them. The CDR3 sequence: CAITGSNNSPLHF. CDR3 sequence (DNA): TGTGCCATCACAGGGAGCAATAATTCACCCCTCCACTTT.

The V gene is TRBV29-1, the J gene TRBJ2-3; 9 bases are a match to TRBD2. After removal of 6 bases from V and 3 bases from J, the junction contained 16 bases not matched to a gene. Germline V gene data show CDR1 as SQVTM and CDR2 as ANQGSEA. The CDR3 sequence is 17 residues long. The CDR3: CSVPIMREGYRTDTQYF. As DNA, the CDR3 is TGCAGCGTCCCGATTATGCGGGAGGGTTATCGGACAGATACGCAGTATTTT.

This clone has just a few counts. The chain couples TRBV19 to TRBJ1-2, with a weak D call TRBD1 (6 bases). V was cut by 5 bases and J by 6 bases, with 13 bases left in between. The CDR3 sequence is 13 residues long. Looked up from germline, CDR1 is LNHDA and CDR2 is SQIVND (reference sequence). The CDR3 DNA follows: TGTGCCAGTAGTGTCAACAGGGAAAATGGCTACACCTTC. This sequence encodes CASSVNRENGYTF.

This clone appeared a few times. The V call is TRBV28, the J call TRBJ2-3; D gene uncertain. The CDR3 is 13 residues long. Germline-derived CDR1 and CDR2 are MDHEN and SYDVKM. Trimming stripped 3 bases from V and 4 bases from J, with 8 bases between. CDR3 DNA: TGTGCCAGCAGTTTTGGAAGCCCAGATACGCAGTATTTT. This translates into CASSFGSPDTQYF.

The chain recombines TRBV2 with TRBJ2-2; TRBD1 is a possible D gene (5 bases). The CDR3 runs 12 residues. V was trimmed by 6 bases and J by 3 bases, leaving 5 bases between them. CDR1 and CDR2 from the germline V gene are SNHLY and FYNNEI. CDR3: CASRGDTGELFF. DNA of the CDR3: TGTGCCAGCAGAGGGGACACCGGGGAGCTGTTTTTT.

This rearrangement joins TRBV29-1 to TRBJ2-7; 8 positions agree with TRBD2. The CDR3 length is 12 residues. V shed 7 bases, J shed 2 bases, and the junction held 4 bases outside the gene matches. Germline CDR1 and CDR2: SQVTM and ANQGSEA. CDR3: CSATGLAYEQYF. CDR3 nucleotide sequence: TGCAGCGCTACGGGACTAGCCTACGAGCAGTACTTC.

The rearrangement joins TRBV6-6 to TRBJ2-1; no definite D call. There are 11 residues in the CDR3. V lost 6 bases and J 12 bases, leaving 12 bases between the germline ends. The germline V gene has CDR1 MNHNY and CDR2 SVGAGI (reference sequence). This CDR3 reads CASRSYSGQFF. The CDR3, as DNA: TGTGCCAGCAGATCATACAGTGGGCAGTTCTTC.

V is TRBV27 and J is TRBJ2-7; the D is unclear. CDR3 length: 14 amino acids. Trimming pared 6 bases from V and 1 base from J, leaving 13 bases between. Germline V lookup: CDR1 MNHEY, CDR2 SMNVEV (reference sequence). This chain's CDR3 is CASSPSRVSYEQYF. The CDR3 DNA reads TGTGCCAGCAGCCCTTCTCGGGTATCCTACGAGCAGTACTTC.

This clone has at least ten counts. This chain's CDR3 is CASSPQRERDEQFF. The CDR3, as DNA: TGTGCCAGCAGCCCACAGCGGGAGCGGGATGAGCAGTTCTTC. The genes are TRBV7-2 and TRBJ2-1, with 8 bases that match TRBD2. The germline V gene encodes CDR1 SGHTA and CDR2 FQGNSA. V lost 5 bases and J lost 8; bases outside the gene matches: 8. The CDR3 is 14 amino acids.

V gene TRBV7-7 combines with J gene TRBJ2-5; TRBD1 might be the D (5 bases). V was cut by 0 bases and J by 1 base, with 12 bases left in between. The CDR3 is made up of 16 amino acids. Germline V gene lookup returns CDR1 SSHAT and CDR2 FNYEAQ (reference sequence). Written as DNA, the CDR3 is TGTGCCAGCAGCTTAGCGCTTGGGGCAAGCCAAGAGACCCAGTACTTC. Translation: CASSLALGASQETQYF.

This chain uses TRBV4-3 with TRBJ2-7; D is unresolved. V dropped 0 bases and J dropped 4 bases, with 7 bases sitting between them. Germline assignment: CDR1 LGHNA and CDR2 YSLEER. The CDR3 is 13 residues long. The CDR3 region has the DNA TGCGCCAGCAGCCAAGATCTACCTTACGAGCAGTACTTC. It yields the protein CASSQDLPYEQYF.

This CDR3 reads CASSLEGAGSYEQYF. The CDR3 DNA sequence: TGCGCCAGCAGCTTGGAAGGGGCAGGTTCCTACGAGCAGTACTTC. The V call is TRBV5-1, the J call TRBJ2-7; possible D gene TRBD1, 5 bases. Germline V gene sequence: CDR1 SGHRS, CDR2 YFSETQ. The ends were cut back, 0 bases at V and 1 base at J, with 11 bases in the middle. This CDR3 has 15 amino acids.

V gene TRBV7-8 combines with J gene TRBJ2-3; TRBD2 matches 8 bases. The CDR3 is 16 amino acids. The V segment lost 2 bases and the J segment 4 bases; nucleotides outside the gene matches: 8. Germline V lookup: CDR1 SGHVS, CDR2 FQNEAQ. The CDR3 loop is CASSLIGAGDADTQYF. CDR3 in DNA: TGTGCCAGCAGCTTAATAGGAGCGGGAGATGCAGATACGCAGTATTTT.

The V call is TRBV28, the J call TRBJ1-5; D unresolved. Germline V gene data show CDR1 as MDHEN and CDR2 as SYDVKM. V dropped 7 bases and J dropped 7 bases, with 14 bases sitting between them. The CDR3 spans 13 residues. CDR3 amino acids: CASIPGWGQPQHF. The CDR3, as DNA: TGTGCCAGCATTCCGGGGTGGGGACAGCCCCAGCATTTT.

This chain's CDR3 is CASTKGGANTEAFF. The CDR3 DNA sequence: TGTGCCAGTACGAAGGGAGGCGCGAACACTGAAGCTTTCTTT. The chain uses TRBV6-1 and TRBJ1-1; D is unclear. Trimming pared 9 bases from V and 1 base from J, leaving 15 bases between. The germline CDR1 and CDR2 sequences are MNHNS and SASEGT. This CDR3 is 14 amino acids long.

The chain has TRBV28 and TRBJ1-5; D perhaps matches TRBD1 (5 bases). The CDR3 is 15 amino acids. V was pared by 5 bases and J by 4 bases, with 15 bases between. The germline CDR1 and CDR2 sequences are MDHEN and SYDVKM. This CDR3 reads CASSPGRRGNQPQHF. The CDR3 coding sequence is TGTGCCAGCAGTCCGGGACGGCGGGGGAATCAGCCCCAGCATTTT. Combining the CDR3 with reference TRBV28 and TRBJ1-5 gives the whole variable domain DVKVTQSSRYLVKRTGEKVFLECVQDMDHENMFWYRQDPGLGLRLIYFSYDVKMKEKGDIPEGYSVSREKKERFSLILESASTNQTSMYLCASSPGRRGNQPQHFGDGTRLSIL.

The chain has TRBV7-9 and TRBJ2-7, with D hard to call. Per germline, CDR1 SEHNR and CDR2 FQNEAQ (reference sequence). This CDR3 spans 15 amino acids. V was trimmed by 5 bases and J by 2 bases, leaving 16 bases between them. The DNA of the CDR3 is TGTGCCAGCAGCCCCGGCCCACGGCCGACCTACGAGCAGTACTTC. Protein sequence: CASSPGPRPTYEQYF.